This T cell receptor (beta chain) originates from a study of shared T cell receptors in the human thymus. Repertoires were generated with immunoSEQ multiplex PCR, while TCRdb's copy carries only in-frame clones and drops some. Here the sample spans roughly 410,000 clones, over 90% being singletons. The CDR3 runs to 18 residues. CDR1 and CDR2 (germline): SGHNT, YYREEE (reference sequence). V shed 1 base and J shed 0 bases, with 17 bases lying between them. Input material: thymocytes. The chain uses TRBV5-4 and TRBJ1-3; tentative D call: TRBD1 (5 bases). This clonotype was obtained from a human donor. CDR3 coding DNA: TGTGCCAGCAGCTTGAAGTTGGGGGGTCAATACTCTGGAAACACCATATATTTT. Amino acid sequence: CASSLKLGGQYSGNTIYF. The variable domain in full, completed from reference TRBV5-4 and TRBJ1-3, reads ETGVTQSPTHLIKTRGQQVTLRCSSQSGHNTVSWYQQALGQGPQFIFQYYREEENGRGNFPPRFSGLQFPNYSSELNVNALELDDSALYLCASSLKLGGQYSGNTIYFGEGSWLTVV.